This T cell receptor beta chain was recovered during a study of shared clonotypes between healthy human individuals (dated by TCRdb to 2020 to 2021). For context, the study as a whole: A couple of women and three men aged 18 to 49 years were included in the cohort. To estimate repertoire size and how much clonotypes are shared between individuals, the study performed deep sequencing of blood TCR repertoires from roughly five healthy adults. Per donor, leukapheresis produced somewhere between about 0.94 and 9.5 billion PBMCs. To increase sequencing depth and limit assay-specific biases, different laboratories used diverse techniques to prepare libraries and sequence TCR repertoires. For each donor, CD4 naive and CD4 memory were each given three plates, CD8 naive was given two plates, and CD8 memory was given one plate.

On the study overall, not on this receptor specifically: The genetic and exposure-history diversity represented was limited by the small number of donors. Sampling was restricted to blood, and TCR repertoires in tissue are likely to differ from TCR repertoires in blood. Pairwise subsampling indicated that sequencing depth was expected to affect the degree of clonotype sharing among donors. Naive subsets generally had larger estimated clonotype richness than memory subsets did. Across a few donors, approximately 4.9% of naive CD4, approximately 3.6% of naive CD8, 2% to 2.5% of memory CD4, and approximately 0.42% of memory CD8 clonotypes were shared. Even with the large sequencing depth, rarefaction of the sorted-subset datasets indicated that sequencing was incomplete. Compared with non-shared clonotypes, the clonotypes found in all four sorted-subset donors had higher generation probabilities.

Details on this clone: It lacks a known antigen. Per-base qualities were not stored, and no clone one base away is much larger. Within the sample, other DNA sequences also encode this same CDR3.

For the CD8 naive samples, CD45RO-negative cells were positively selected for CCR7, yielding a CD45RA+CCR7+ population from which TemRA cells were excluded. The donors were healthy, HIV-negative adults with no recently reported acute infections or vaccinations. Every donor was a Caucasian adult living in Nashville, Tennessee, USA. Blood was collected by leukapheresis, and PBMCs were isolated by Ficoll-Histopaque density gradient centrifugation and then cryopreserved in liquid nitrogen vapor phase. Analytical flow cytometry was used to check the purity and quantity of each magnetically sorted T cell population. Each sorted fraction had its genomic DNA isolated and then quantified by UV absorbance on a Nanodrop 2000c. TCR CDR3 regions were amplified from genomic DNA by multiplex PCR using the deep immunoSEQ assay. Extracted genomic DNA from each cell subset was distributed evenly across all wells of several immunoSEQ 96-well plates, and each plate was treated as a replicate. For sorted subsets, roughly 200 ng genomic DNA, equal to 30,000 to 35,000 T cell genomes, was loaded into each replicate PCR. The purified libraries were quantified using a Qubit 3.0 fluorometer, sized with a Bioanalyzer 2100, and then quantified again using the KAPA Library Quantification kit. Each immunoSEQ 96-well plate was sequenced on its own single-read 150-cycle Illumina NextSeq 550 flow cell. On the authors' methods: The immunoSEQ output contained only junctional sequences without quality scores, so filtering could not match that applied to full-length reads. Sequences were annotated with PyIR, a Python wrapper for IgBLAST v1.9, and V/J genes and CDR3 were assigned using IMGT germline references. Any read was removed if the V/J assignment was weak (E-value above 1e-6), the CDR3 was missing, or the read contained stop codons, out-of-frame junctions, or ambiguous translated residues. A V3J clonotype was defined by an identical inferred V gene, J gene, and CDR3 amino acid sequence. Percentage overlap between repertoires was calculated by dividing the number of shared unique clonotypes by the size of the smaller repertoire. Richness of each repertoire was evaluated using RTK rarefaction, the Chao1 estimator, and Recon v2.1 estimates of unobserved clonotypes. Generation probabilities were computed with OLGA for all TCRbeta clonotypes obtained by the gDNA method from four donors. TCRdb took this table from immuneACCESS and kept in-frame rearrangements with V and J called. Such tables lack part of the clones; where checked against another copy, unresolved V genes explain under half of the gap, and the rest is unexplained. The DNA gave D and trimming, while V, J and clone size come from that table. For this sample the table gives hundreds of thousands of clones, of which approximately 96% were detected only once. The ten largest clonotypes hold 0.095% to 0.13% of the sample.

CDR1 SGDLS and CDR2 YYNGEE are derived from the germline V gene. Inclusive of the bounding cysteine and phenylalanine, the CDR3 is 13 residues long. Left in the record is the CDR3 DNA by itself, 39 bases read in frame from the first base. V lost 4 bases and J lost 4 bases; the stretch between them is 12 bases long. Source material: naive CD8+ T cells sorted from blood. The sample's cell subset or site, from its label and the paper: CD45RA+CCR7+. The TCR was taken from a woman in her 30s in good health. The sequence is built from TRBV9 and TRBJ2-7; the D gene is perhaps TRBD1, from 6 matching bases. The nucleotide sequence is TGTGCCAGCAGCCCTGGGACACCTTACGAGCAGTACTTC. This encodes CASSPGTPYEQYF.